The entry that follows covers one T cell receptor (beta chain) sequence. It has no known antigen specificity. The input lacks base qualities; no much larger clone sits a single base away. Genomic DNA was extracted from sorted cells with the QIAGEN DNeasy Blood and Tissue Kit for TCRbeta CDR3 sequencing. High-throughput TCRbeta CDR3 sequencing, including PCR amplification with bias correction and internal controls, was performed commercially through immunoSEQ. Regarding the original processing steps: Unique productive TCRbeta sequences were defined by CDR3 nucleotide sequence where primers matched, and otherwise by CDR3 amino acid sequence together with Vbeta and Jbeta genes. To correct sorting error, sequences shared between sorted populations at a frequency ratio of 2:1 or less were removed; the rest were assigned to the higher population. Sequences were defined as donor-reactive when expanded at least 5-fold in CFSE-low cells versus unstimulated cells and present at a frequency of at least 0.01% in CFSE-low cells. Repertoire divergence was quantified by Jensen-Shannon divergence calculated from the top 100 TCRbeta sequences ranked by frequency. When a sample had multiple sequencing runs, each run was corrected for sorting error separately and the runs were then pooled. TCRdb limited this immuneACCESS table to in-frame rearrangements with V and J called. A share of clones is missing; checked studies link under half to unresolved V genes, and the rest is unexplained. That table is the source of V, J and clone size, and D and trimming were worked out from the DNA. This sample lists about 20,000 clones; roughly 82% were detected once. The top ten constitute more than 2% of the sample.

This sample is drawn from a study of Tregs in tolerant kidney transplant recipients (dated by TCRdb to between 2018 and 2021). Study-wide context: TCRbeta sequencing was used in the study to identify donor-specific regulatory T cells before combined kidney and bone marrow transplantation, and the identified cells were then tracked after transplant. TCRbeta repertoire sequencing was used in 3 healthy controls to compare several methods for expanding Tregs specific for an allogeneic donor. Here is what the overall study found, with its caveats: The most biologically relevant and donor-specific TCRbeta repertoire appeared to be identified by expanding Tregs with activated donor B cells. Biological reproducibility was not directly addressed, though technical replication error appeared minimal. The study was constrained by small patient numbers, and validation of the findings is required in larger populations and under other immunosuppression protocols.

Unstimulated Tregs (CD4+CD25+CD127-), CD4+ non-Tregs (CD4+CD25-), CD4 and CD8 cells were FACS-sorted from thawed PBMCs. Prior to Treg sorting, thawed PBMCs were rested overnight at 37 degrees C with around 190 IU/ml IL-2. Blood from healthy controls was obtained either as purchased buffy coats or from healthy volunteers. Healthy control blood was processed to PBMCs with a Ficoll density gradient and then cryopreserved, whereas patient PBMCs were collected both before and after transplant. The CDR3 starts with the cysteine, ends with the phenylalanine, and has 11 residues. This entry keeps only the CDR3 DNA: 33 bases, framed from base 1. The V and J ends are trimmed by 10 bases and 9 bases, leaving 15 bases between them. The germline V gene encodes CDR1 LNHDA and CDR2 SQIVND (reference sequence).

The chain links TRBV19 with TRBJ1-2; the D gene cannot be named for sure. The source of this sequence is a human donor in good health. Sequenced material: Tregs from blood. The DNA is as follows: TGTGCCACCAAGTTCGGGAACAGCTACACCTTC. This codes for CATKFGNSYTF.